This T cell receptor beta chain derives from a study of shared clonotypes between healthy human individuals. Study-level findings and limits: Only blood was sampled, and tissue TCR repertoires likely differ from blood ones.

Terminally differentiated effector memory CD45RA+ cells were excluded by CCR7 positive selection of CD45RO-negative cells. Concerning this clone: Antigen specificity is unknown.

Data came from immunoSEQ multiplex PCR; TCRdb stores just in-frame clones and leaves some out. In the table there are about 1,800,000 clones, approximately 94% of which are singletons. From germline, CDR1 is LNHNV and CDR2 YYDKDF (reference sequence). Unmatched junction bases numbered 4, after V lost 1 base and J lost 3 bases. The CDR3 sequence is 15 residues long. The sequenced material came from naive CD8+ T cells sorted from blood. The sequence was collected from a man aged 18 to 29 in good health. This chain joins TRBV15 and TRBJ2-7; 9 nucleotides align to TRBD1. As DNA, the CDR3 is TGTGCCACCAGCAGAGTCCGGGACAGGGACTACGAGCAGTACTTC. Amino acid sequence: CATSRVRDRDYEQYF.